A single sample gave rise to the 10 T cell receptor beta chains below, sequenced in a study of graft-versus-host responses after intestinal transplantation (dated by TCRdb to about 2021). The time point label corresponds to: cells obtained before transplantation from donor or recipient. Antigen specificity for these receptors is unknown. Library creation used the immunoSEQ multiplex PCR assay. TCRdb stores this immuneACCESS table with in-frame sequences only. Part of the clones is absent; in the studies checked, under half of the shortfall reflects unresolved V genes, and no reason is known for the rest. Across this sample there are some 110,000 clones, with roughly nine tenths seen only once. Roughly 0.2% of the sample is in the top ten clones. The source material was unstimulated CD4+ T cells sorted from spleen or lymph node cells, sampled before intestinal transplant. Every receptor here comes from a human donor who received an intestinal transplant.

The J gene is TRBJ2-7, the V gene TRBV18; D not resolved. CDR1 and CDR2 (germline): KGHSH, LQKENI. This CDR3 spans 12 amino acids. Trimming shortened V by 0 bases and J by 3 bases, and 3 bases separated the two germline ends. As DNA, the CDR3 is TGTGCCAGCTCACCACCTAGCTACGAGCAGTACTTC. This encodes CASSPPSYEQYF.

The chain links TRBV19 to TRBJ2-2; tentatively, D is TRBD2 (6 bases). CDR3 length: 15 amino acids. V lost 7 bases to trimming and J lost 2 bases, with 14 bases between them. The germline V gene has CDR1 LNHDA and CDR2 SQIVND (reference sequence). The CDR3 spells CASKIAAANTGELFF. Here the CDR3 DNA reads TGTGCCAGTAAGATAGCGGCGGCAAACACCGGGGAGCTGTTTTTT.

There are a few counts of this clone. The rearrangement links TRBV18 to TRBJ2-7; 9 nucleotides match TRBD1. V was clipped by 3 bases and J by 1 base; unmatched bases: 1. CDR1 is KGHSH, CDR2 LQKENI, per germline. The CDR3 runs 14 residues. The CDR3 DNA reads TGTGCCAGCTCACCTGGGACAGGGTCCTACGAGCAGTACTTC. As protein: CASSPGTGSYEQYF.

V gene TRBV6-6 combines with J gene TRBJ1-5, with 7 positions matching TRBD1. The ends lost 2 bases at V and 2 bases at J; junction bases unmatched: 0. Germline lookup yields CDR1 MNHNY and CDR2 SVGAGI (reference sequence). The CDR3 extends over 14 amino acids. The CDR3 DNA is TGTGCCAGCAGTTACGGACAGGGCAATCAGCCCCAGCATTTT. Protein product: CASSYGQGNQPQHF.

The chain employs TRBV11-2 and TRBJ1-4; 8 bases are a match to TRBD1. The J segment lost 8 bases and the V segment lost 5 bases, leaving 7 bases of the junction unmatched. CDR1 is SGHAT and CDR2 is FQNNGV in the germline V gene. CDR3 size: 14 residues. In DNA form, the CDR3 reads TGTGCCAGCAGCCGGACAGGGATAGGCGAAAAACTGTTTTTT. Its translation: CASSRTGIGEKLFF.

The chain's CDR3 is CASNQGVYTGELFF. In DNA, the CDR3 is TGCGCCAGCAATCAGGGGGTCTACACCGGGGAGCTGTTTTTT. The chain has TRBV5-1 and TRBJ2-2; 7 bases agree with TRBD1. V gave up 6 bases and J gave up 3 bases; unmatched junction bases: 5. CDR1 SGHRS and CDR2 YFSETQ come from the germline V gene. The CDR3 loop spans 14 amino acids.

CDR3 nucleotides: TGCGCCAGCAGGACAGCTAGCACAGATACGCAGTATTTT. Encoded protein: CASRTASTDTQYF. V gene TRBV5-1 combines with J gene TRBJ2-3; D is perhaps TRBD1 (5 bases). CDR1 is SGHRS and CDR2 is YFSETQ in the germline V gene. The germline V and J ends were trimmed by 5 bases and 0 bases, with 7 bases remaining between them. The CDR3 is 13 amino acids.

The chain is built from TRBV4-2 and TRBJ2-1, with 12 bases fitting TRBD2. Per germline, CDR1 LGHNA and CDR2 YNFKEQ. V gave up 4 bases and J gave up 9 bases; unmatched junction bases: 16. This CDR3 is 18 amino acids long. Written as DNA, the CDR3 is TGTGCCAGCAGCCGACCTGGATTGACTAGCGGGAGCCGAGGTGAGCAGTTCTTC. Its translation is CASSRPGLTSGSRGEQFF.

J is TRBJ1-2 and V is TRBV28; the match to TRBD1 covers 7 bases. Germline CDR1 reads MDHEN; CDR2 reads SYDVKM. This CDR3 region has 14 residues. V was pared by 4 bases and J by 2 bases, with 4 bases of the junction left unmatched. The chain's CDR3 is CASSSPGQNYGYTF. Here the CDR3 DNA reads TGTGCCAGCAGTTCCCCGGGACAGAACTATGGCTACACCTTC.

The J gene is TRBJ1-5, the V gene TRBV7-8; 9 positions match TRBD1. J gave up 0 bases and V 3 bases, and 12 bases lay outside the gene matches. This CDR3 is built from 19 residues. CDR1 is SGHVS and CDR2 is FQNEAQ in the germline V gene. DNA for the CDR3: TGTGCCAGCAGCTTGGGACAGGGTAGGGGGCCATATAGCAATCAGCCCCAGCATTTT. Translating it yields CASSLGQGRGPYSNQPQHF.